This passage covers 26 T cell receptor beta chains from one sample sequenced in a study of blood T cell repertoires in COVID-19. This table comes from immunoSEQ multiplex PCR, and its TCRdb copy is limited to in-frame clones, with some not included. This sample has about 69,000 clones, with roughly three quarters found just once. Sample: peripheral blood. These receptors were taken from a human donor in a cohort sampled during active COVID-19.

The V call is TRBV2, the J call TRBJ2-5; a weak D match, TRBD1 (5 bases). The CDR3 has 16 residues. Trimming took off 4 bases at V and 5 bases at J, with 20 bases between the two ends. From germline, CDR1 is SNHLY and CDR2 FYNNEI. Here the CDR3 DNA reads TGTGCCAGCAGTGGAAGGGGAACCAGTATTGGGGAGACCCAGTACTTC. Encoded protein: CASSGRGTSIGETQYF.

This clone was seen more than once but under ten times. V gene TRBV2 combines with J gene TRBJ1-2; possibly TRBD1 for D (6 bases). This CDR3 has 14 residues. V was pared by 5 bases and J by 4 bases, with 14 bases between. From germline, CDR1 is SNHLY and CDR2 FYNNEI. This chain's CDR3 is CASSPRTDLYGYTF. The CDR3 DNA follows: TGTGCCAGCAGTCCCCGGACAGATCTCTATGGCTACACCTTC.

This clone was seen just once. The chain employs TRBV6-5 and TRBJ1-5; D is possibly TRBD1 (5 bases). CDR1 and CDR2 from the germline V gene are MNHEY and SVGAGI. The V end lost 9 bases, the J end lost 4 bases, and 13 bases lay between the germline ends. CDR3 length: 13 amino acids. The CDR3 DNA sequence: TGTGCCAGTCTTAGGCAGGGAAATCAGCCCCAGCATTTT. Translated: CASLRQGNQPQHF.

This chain uses TRBV12-5 with TRBJ1-2; 7 bases are shared with TRBD1. After removal of 5 bases from V and 8 bases from J, the junction contained 8 bases not matched to a gene. The germline V gene encodes CDR1 LGHNT and CDR2 FRNRAP. This CDR3 spans 13 amino acids. The CDR3 here is CASGPGTAQGYTF. In nucleotides, the CDR3 is TGTGCTAGTGGTCCTGGGACAGCCCAGGGCTACACCTTC. Complete variable domain (other parts from reference TRBV12-5 and TRBJ1-2): DARVTQTPRHKVTEMGQEVTMRCQPILGHNTVFWYRQTMMQGLELLAYFRNRAPLDDSGMPKDRFSAEMPDATLATLKIQPSEPRDSAVYFCASGPGTAQGYTFGSGTRLTVV.

This clone has only a few counts. The rearrangement uses TRBV27 and TRBJ2-5; 8 nucleotides match TRBD1. Germline V gene data show CDR1 as MNHEY and CDR2 as SMNVEV (reference sequence). The ends lost 8 bases at V and 5 bases at J; junction bases unmatched: 10. This CDR3 region has 14 residues. The CDR3 region is CASGDRGFVETQYF. DNA of the CDR3: TGTGCCAGCGGAGACAGGGGTTTCGTGGAGACCCAGTACTTC.

This CDR3 is CASSLAENQPQHF. CDR3 DNA sequence: TGCGCCAGCAGCTTAGCGGAGAATCAGCCCCAGCATTTT. The V gene is TRBV5-1, the J gene TRBJ1-5; no clear D. Germline V gene sequence: CDR1 SGHRS, CDR2 YFSETQ. Trimming removed 2 bases at V and 4 bases at J, with 7 bases between. CDR3 length: 13 amino acids.

The V and J genes are TRBV27 and TRBJ2-5; 9 positions agree with TRBD1. CDR3 length equals 16 residues. Trimming took 5 bases from V and 4 from J; bases not matched to a gene: 11. Germline assignment: CDR1 MNHEY and CDR2 SMNVEV (reference sequence). This CDR3 reads CASSTRDRALLETQYF. DNA for the CDR3: TGTGCCAGCAGTACCCGGGACAGGGCCCTTCTAGAGACCCAGTACTTC.

This chain links TRBV12-3 or TRBV12-4 with TRBJ1-5, with D uncertain. The CDR3 runs 12 residues. Trimming left V 3 bases short and J 6 bases short, with 6 bases between. CDR3 in DNA: TGTGCCAGCAGTTTGGAGCGTCAGCCCCAGCATTTT. This codes for CASSLERQPQHF.

The rearrangement joins TRBV3-1 (or the pseudogene TRBV3-2) to TRBJ2-7, with a weak D call TRBD1 (6 bases). The CDR3 length is 12 residues. Trimming shortened V by 1 base and J by 7 bases, and 8 bases separated the two germline ends. Germline V gene sequence: CDR1 LGHDT, CDR2 YNNKEL (reference sequence). This CDR3 is CASSQGGGEQYF. The CDR3 DNA sequence: TGTGCCAGCAGCCAAGGAGGGGGAGAGCAGTACTTC.

V is TRBV27 and J is TRBJ2-3; 10 nucleotides match TRBD2. CDR3 length: 15 amino acids. CDR1 is MNHEY and CDR2 is SMNVEV in the germline V gene (reference sequence). With 5 bases clipped from V and 3 bases from J, the junction kept 5 bases outside the gene matches. The chain's CDR3 is CASSQTSGRTDTQYF. The DNA for the CDR3 is TGTGCCAGCAGTCAGACTAGCGGGCGTACAGATACGCAGTATTTT.

This clone has a handful of counts. This sequence joins TRBV5-4 and TRBJ2-1; TRBD1 matches at 7 bases. This CDR3 contains 17 residues. Germline V CDR1 and CDR2: SGHNT, YYREEE (reference sequence). The V segment lost 8 bases and the J segment 4 bases; nucleotides outside the gene matches: 18. The CDR3 loop is CASRIGSRQGSYNEQFF. CDR3 DNA: TGTGCCAGTCGTATTGGATCCCGACAGGGAAGTTACAATGAGCAGTTCTTC.

The genes are TRBV28 and TRBJ2-7; D is perhaps TRBD2 (5 bases). V dropped 7 bases and J dropped 4 bases, with 14 bases sitting between them. This CDR3 has 13 amino acids. CDR1 and CDR2 (germline): MDHEN, SYDVKM. The CDR3: CASMRAQGYEQYF. CDR3 DNA: TGTGCCAGCATGAGGGCGCAAGGATACGAGCAGTACTTC.

This clone has just a few counts. The chain has TRBV5-1 and TRBJ1-4; D unresolved. The CDR3 loop spans 16 amino acids. V dropped 0 bases and J dropped 3 bases, with 12 bases sitting between them. In germline, CDR1 is SGHRS, CDR2 YFSETQ. This CDR3 reads CASSLEPVRANEKLFF. CDR3 DNA: TGCGCCAGCAGCTTGGAGCCTGTAAGAGCTAATGAAAAACTGTTTTTT.

The V and J genes are TRBV2 and TRBJ1-1, with D tentatively TRBD1 (5 bases). CDR3 length: 16 residues. With 0 bases removed from V and 1 base from J, the gap between germline ends came to 12 bases. The germline gives CDR1 SNHLY, CDR2 FYNNEI. The CDR3 loop reads CASSEARKGKNTEAFF. The CDR3 DNA follows: TGTGCCAGCAGTGAAGCGCGGAAGGGGAAGAACACTGAAGCTTTCTTT.

The V call is TRBV7-9, the J call TRBJ1-4, with D perhaps TRBD1 (5 bases). Germline V gene lookup returns CDR1 SEHNR and CDR2 FQNEAQ (reference sequence). V lost 1 base, J lost 8 bases, and 14 bases lay in between. This CDR3 region has 15 residues. CDR3 amino acids: CASSLGAGLDEKLFF. CDR3 bases: TGTGCCAGCAGCTTAGGGGCGGGACTCGACGAAAAACTGTTTTTT.

This clone was picked up a small number of times. CDR3 region: CASSTKGRGPSGNTIYF. CDR3 coding DNA: TGTGCCAGCAGCACGAAGGGCAGGGGCCCCTCTGGAAACACCATATATTTT. The chain joins TRBV3-1 (or the pseudogene TRBV3-2) to TRBJ1-3, with D possibly being TRBD1 (6 bases). The CDR3 totals 17 residues. Germline-derived CDR1 and CDR2 are LGHDT and YNNKEL (reference sequence). The germline V and J ends were trimmed by 5 bases and 0 bases, with 17 bases remaining between them.

This chain connects TRBV2 to TRBJ2-7, with TRBD1 matching 9 bases. Germline V lookup: CDR1 SNHLY, CDR2 FYNNEI. V was pared by 6 bases and J by 4 bases, with 7 bases of the junction left unmatched. There are 14 residues in the CDR3. For the CDR3, the DNA is TGTGCCAGCAGAGGGGACAGGGAGATGTACGAGCAGTACTTC. It yields the protein CASRGDREMYEQYF.

CDR3 in amino acids: CASSDGGSGGNTIYF. The DNA for the CDR3 is TGTGCCAGCAGTGACGGGGGGAGTGGAGGAAACACCATATATTTT. The chain employs TRBV6-1 and TRBJ1-3, with D tentatively TRBD1 (5 bases). With 3 bases removed from V and 4 bases from J, the gap between germline ends came to 13 bases. CDR3 length equals 15 residues. Germline-derived CDR1 and CDR2 are MNHNS and SASEGT.

This chain uses TRBV15 with TRBJ1-2; maybe TRBD1 (6 bases). The germline CDR1 and CDR2 sequences are LNHNV and YYDKDF (reference sequence). This CDR3 is built from 14 residues. V lost 4 bases and J 1 base, leaving 10 bases between the germline ends. The CDR3 reads CATSNREYNYGYTF. In DNA form, the CDR3 reads TGTGCCACCAGCAACAGGGAGTATAACTATGGCTACACCTTC.

The V and J genes are TRBV6-6 and TRBJ2-2; 8 positions match TRBD2. The CDR3 length is 17 residues. The V gene's germline CDR1 is MNHNY and CDR2 SVGAGI (reference sequence). The V segment lost 5 bases and the J segment 0 bases; nucleotides outside the gene matches: 8. CDR3 nucleotides: TGTGCCAGCAGTCCAAAGGGAGCGGGAGCGAACACCGGGGAGCTGTTTTTT. It encodes CASSPKGAGANTGELFF.

Written as DNA, the CDR3 is TGTGCCACCAGTGATTCTCCGGTTGCAGATACGCAGTATTTT. Translated, it gives CATSDSPVADTQYF. The chain joins TRBV24-1 to TRBJ2-3; D not resolved. This CDR3 is 14 amino acids long. Germline V gene data show CDR1 as KGHDR and CDR2 as SFDVKD. V was cut by 2 bases and J by 4 bases, with 9 bases left in between.

This clone was seen a single time. The V and J genes are TRBV6-5 and TRBJ2-7, with no clear D. Germline V gives CDR1 MNHEY, CDR2 SVGAGI. The ends were cut back, 6 bases at V and 4 bases at J, with 7 bases in the middle. The CDR3 length is 11 residues. The CDR3 bases are TGTGCCAGCAGAACCACATACGAGCAGTACTTC. The encoded protein is CASRTTYEQYF.

V usage is TRBV2 and J usage is TRBJ2-7, with 12 bases identical to TRBD1. J gave up 7 bases and V 4 bases, and 2 bases lay outside the gene matches. This CDR3 is 13 amino acids long. CDR1 and CDR2 (germline): SNHLY, FYNNEI. The CDR3, as DNA: TGTGCCAGCAGTGGGGACAGGGGGCGGGAGCAGTACTTC. Its translation: CASSGDRGREQYF.

The V gene is TRBV6-5, the J gene TRBJ2-3, with 7 bases matching TRBD1. The germline CDR1 and CDR2 sequences are MNHEY and SVGAGI. V lost 4 bases, J lost 5 bases, and 3 bases stayed unmatched. The CDR3 is made up of 13 amino acids. CDR3 sequence (DNA): TGTGCCAGCAGTTCTAGGGGGCAAGATACGCAGTATTTT. Translation gives CASSSRGQDTQYF.

The V and J genes are TRBV7-8 and TRBJ2-7; 9 positions match TRBD1. V trimming: 5 bases; J trimming: 2 bases; junction bases outside the gene matches: 4. Germline V gene lookup returns CDR1 SGHVS and CDR2 FQNEAQ. The CDR3 has 14 residues. CDR3 region: CASSRRDRAYEQYF. In DNA, the CDR3 is TGTGCCAGCAGCCGGAGGGACAGGGCCTACGAGCAGTACTTC.

The chain joins TRBV4-1 to TRBJ1-1, with 7 nucleotides matching TRBD1. The V gene end was trimmed by 3 bases and the J gene end by 8 bases; junction bases not matched to a gene: 12. CDR1 is MGHRA, CDR2 YSYEKL, per germline. This CDR3 contains 15 residues. The CDR3 loop reads CASSQGDSYIREAFF. CDR3 nucleotides: TGCGCCAGCAGCCAGGGGGACAGTTACATACGAGAAGCTTTCTTT.